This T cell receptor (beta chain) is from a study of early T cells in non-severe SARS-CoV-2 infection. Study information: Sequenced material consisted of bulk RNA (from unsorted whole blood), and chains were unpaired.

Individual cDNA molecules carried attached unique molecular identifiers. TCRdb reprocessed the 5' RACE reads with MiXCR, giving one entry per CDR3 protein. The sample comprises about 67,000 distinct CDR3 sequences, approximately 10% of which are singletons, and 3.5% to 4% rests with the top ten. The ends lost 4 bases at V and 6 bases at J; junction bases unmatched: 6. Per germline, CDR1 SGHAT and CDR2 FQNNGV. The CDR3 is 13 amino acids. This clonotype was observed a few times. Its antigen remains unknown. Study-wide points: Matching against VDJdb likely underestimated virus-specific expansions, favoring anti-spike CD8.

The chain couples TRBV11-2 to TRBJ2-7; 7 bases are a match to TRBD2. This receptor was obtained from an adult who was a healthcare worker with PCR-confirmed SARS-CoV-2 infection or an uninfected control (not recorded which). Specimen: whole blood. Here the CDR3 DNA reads TGTGCCAGCAGCTACCGGACTAGTAGCGAGCAGTACTTC. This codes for CASSYRTSSEQYF.